This record concerns one TCR beta chain sequence. This clonotype was seen more than once but under ten times. Its cognate antigen has yet to be identified. Per-base quality was not reported, and no clone a single base away is much larger than it. Including cysteine and phenylalanine, the CDR3 has 17 amino acids. Just the 51-base CDR3 DNA is kept, in frame starting at base 1. The V end gives up 0 bases and the J end 0 bases, leaving 4 bases in the junction not matched to a gene. The germline V gene yields MNHEY for CDR1 and SVGAGI for CDR2. Amplification of TCR beta CDR3 regions was carried out from RNA transcripts. The TCR CDR3 was subjected to a first round of RT-PCR using the HTBI primer set and the Qiagen OneStep RT-PCR kit. Libraries were constructed in a second round of multiplex PCR, after which size selection and purification were performed. Sequencing of the libraries was done on an Illumina HiSeq2000 using paired-end 100 bp reads. The authors' analysis ran thus. SOAPnuke was used to process the raw data, removing reads that contained adapters or uncalled bases, had a mean Phred below 15, or lacked an exact match to the constant primer or identifier. High-quality paired reads were merged using COPE v1.2.5, and each unique nucleotide sequence was defined as a clonotype. MiTCR v1.1 was used to align the clonotypes against IMGT TRBV, TRBD and TRBJ reference segments. The analysis was restricted to V-J combinations with a frequency above 0.0001, which together covered 99.2% of the repertoires. A TCS score was defined as the ratio of F50 (clonal expansion) to E x V (chaos), with BLOSUM62-based TCRdist applied between CDR3 peptides within each V-J. Welch's t-statistics and random forest reduced 514 V-J features to 10 to 15, which were used in a naive Bayes classifier (R e1071). The similarity between thyroid and blood repertoires was quantified using the Morisita-Horn index. In TCRdb, the public reads were trimmed at Q25 with fastp and aligned with MiXCR, with productive beta chains retained. Identical CDR3 protein sequences are pooled into one entry, listed with their most common genes and DNA. The V and J calls shown here were made by TCRdb, not taken from the authors' results. The sample table holds about 570,000 distinct CDR3 sequences, of which roughly 50% were seen once. 19% of the sample goes to the ten largest clones.

This specimen comes from a study of T cells in Graves' hyperthyroidism and ophthalmopathy (dated by TCRdb to between 2018 and 2020). With respect to the entire study: To identify distinguishing TCR V-J signatures, a discovery cohort of around 98 patients was used, comprising 43 with Graves' ophthalmopathy and around 57 with stable Graves' hyperthyroidism. Prospective prediction of ophthalmopathy was tested in an independent validation cohort consisting of 18 to 20 hyperthyroidism patients and 15 or so patients who later progressed to ophthalmopathy. The roughly 91 discovery patients were randomly split 7:3 into training and test sets. In addition, the study compared T-cell repertoires in thyroid tissue and in blood from roughly six Graves' hyperthyroidism patients. Following sampling, methimazole starting at 30 mg daily was given to hyperthyroidism patients, and high-dose intravenous methylprednisolone was given to ophthalmopathy patients. The paper describes TCR Vbeta CDR3 sequencing of around 140 peripheral blood samples, made up of 43 ophthalmopathy patients, around 73 hyperthyroidism patients and 17 progressor patients. Results the study describes overall, beyond this receptor: Blood samples also contained most of the expanded thyroid clonotypes (frequency above 0.001), which suggests that blood repertoires may reflect thyroid immune responses. Sample size was not statistically predetermined, and investigators were not blinded to group allocation. A model built on a 13 V-J signature distinguished ophthalmopathy from stable hyperthyroidism, reaching about 88% sensitivity and 81.08% specificity in cross-validation and 80%/75% in testing. In validation, progression to ophthalmopathy was predicted by the model with nearly 71% sensitivity and roughly 76% specificity, a median of about 6 months before onset.

Patients with uncontrolled infections, other autoimmune diseases, pregnancy or lactation were excluded. Diagnoses were established on the basis of clinical symptoms, serum thyroxine and TRAb, thyroid ultrasound, and orbital computed tomography. Total RNA was extracted with Trizol reagent, and quality was checked on an Agilent 2100 Bioanalyzer. This clonotype originated in an adult woman with Graves' disease, either hyperthyroidism or ophthalmopathy (not recorded which). The chain joins TRBV6-5 to TRBJ1-4; 7 of the junction bases match TRBD1. The sample comprised peripheral blood or thyroid tissue (not recorded which). At the DNA level, the sequence is TGTGCCAGCAGTTACTCGTACAGGGGTGCAACTAATGAAAAACTGTTTTTT. Translated, this is CASSYSYRGATNEKLFF.